Listed below are T cell receptor beta chains from one sample, sequenced in a study of CXCR3-negative and CXCR3-positive naive CD8 T cells. TCRdb re-called the 5' RACE reads and shows each CDR3 protein once, DNA omitted. The table lists approximately 96,000 distinct CDR3 sequences. The sequenced sample was naive CXCR3+ CD8+ T cells from blood. All receptors come from a human donor in good health. Some clones in this sample may be carry-over from other donors' samples. Each CDR3 is given with its conserved first and last residue.

V: TRBV29-1
length: 11
J: TRBJ1-1
CDR3: CSVEGHTEAFF

V: TRBV3-1
length: 19
J: TRBJ2-3
CDR3: CASSQAGAYGGLGTDTQYF

V: TRBV29-1
length: 14
J: TRBJ2-1
CDR3: CSVVVGGRYNEQFF

V: TRBV6-5
length: 20
J: TRBJ2-1
CDR3: CASSYHPPGLAGSPYNEQFF

V: TRBV20-1
length: 13
J: TRBJ2-7
CDR3: CSASHRLSYEQYF

V: TRBV20-1
length: 12
J: TRBJ1-1
CDR3: CSALPGNTEAFF

V: TRBV12-3/TRBV12-4
length: 14
J: TRBJ2-3
CDR3: CASSPWTSTDTQYF

V: TRBV27
length: 13
J: TRBJ2-7
CDR3: CASLSGGAGEQYF

V: TRBV27
length: 14
J: TRBJ2-7
CDR3: CASSLSDDSYEQYF

V: TRBV5-1
length: 16
J: TRBJ2-5
CDR3: CASSPAGASGGETQYF

V: TRBV7-9
length: 14
J: TRBJ2-7
CDR3: CASSFTDRDYEQYF

V: TRBV27
length: 14
J: TRBJ1-1
CDR3: CASLPGWGDTEAFF

V: TRBV7-9
length: 15
J: TRBJ1-2
CDR3: CASSVAGVADYGYTF

V: TRBV3-1
length: 16
J: TRBJ2-4
CDR3: CASSQEEAGLEDIQYF

V: TRBV6-5
length: 14
J: TRBJ2-7
CDR3: CASSYSTTGYEQYF

V: TRBV4-3
length: 15
J: TRBJ2-7
CDR3: CASSQSRGGSYEQYF

V: TRBV10-1
length: 18
J: TRBJ2-1
CDR3: CASITINRDRGRYNEQFF

V: TRBV5-1
length: 16
J: TRBJ1-5
CDR3: CASSLGDRGSNPPQHF

V: TRBV4-2
length: 19
J: TRBJ2-1
CDR3: CASSDRDRTFQAAYNEQFF

V: TRBV28
length: 14
J: TRBJ1-1
CDR3: CASSLRDGNTEAFF

V: TRBV20-1
length: 17
J: TRBJ2-2
CDR3: CGHRVRGFGENTGELFF

V: TRBV27
length: 15
J: TRBJ1-1
CDR3: CASEGGVRGNTEAFF

V: TRBV2
length: 16
J: TRBJ2-2
CDR3: CASSEDPSGGFGELFF

V: TRBV29-1
length: 15
J: TRBJ2-3
CDR3: CSATGLAGPGDTQYF

V: TRBV29-1
length: 21
J: TRBJ2-6
CDR3: CSVEEWLAGGASSSGANVLTF

V: TRBV27
length: 15
J: TRBJ2-7
CDR3: CASSLLPGDSYEQYF

V: TRBV2
length: 15
J: TRBJ2-7
CDR3: CASSGTGNIAYEQYF

V: TRBV7-2
length: 14
J: TRBJ1-5
CDR3: CASSREPVEGPQHF

V: TRBV20-1
length: 16
J: TRBJ2-7
CDR3: CSASFRPGQGAYEQYF

V: TRBV29-1
length: 15
J: TRBJ1-1
CDR3: CSVDRTGAMNNEAFF

V: TRBV29-1
length: 12
J: TRBJ1-2
CDR3: CSVEAPGDGYTF

V: TRBV7-2
length: 15
J: TRBJ2-1
CDR3: CASTPSGSVYNEQFF

V: TRBV29-1
length: 13
J: TRBJ2-1
CDR3: CSAGTGPYNEQFF

V: TRBV14
length: 16
J: TRBJ2-7
CDR3: CASSQTGTGNVYEQYF

V: TRBV5-1
length: 16
J: TRBJ2-7
CDR3: CASSRISGGSSYEQYF

V: TRBV20-1
length: 16
J: TRBJ2-1
CDR3: CSAPQAGAILYNEQFF

V: TRBV29-1
length: 13
J: TRBJ2-7
CDR3: CSVEGGIPYEQYF

V: TRBV3-1
length: 20
J: TRBJ2-3
CDR3: CASSQDLDSLDPGGTDTQYF

V: TRBV14
length: 13
J: TRBJ1-6
CDR3: CASSNRWDSPLHF

V: TRBV12-3/TRBV12-4
length: 12
J: TRBJ2-1
CDR3: CASSLGGREQFF

V: TRBV28
length: 15
J: TRBJ2-2
CDR3: CASSFVASGRGELFF

V: TRBV10-3
length: 15
J: TRBJ1-5
CDR3: CAISEWQGSNQPQHF

V: TRBV6-5
length: 14
J: TRBJ2-1
CDR3: CASSYPGTNNEQFF

V: TRBV6-2/TRBV6-3
length: 15
J: TRBJ2-3
CDR3: CAIRLATSGTDTQYF

V: TRBV27
length: 12
J: TRBJ2-1
CDR3: CASRDRQNEQFF

V: TRBV6-2/TRBV6-3
length: 17
J: TRBJ2-7
CDR3: CASSYPTQGQGTYEQYF

V: TRBV29-1
length: 11
J: TRBJ2-5
CDR3: CSVDPDGTQYF

V: TRBV7-9
length: 13
J: TRBJ1-3
CDR3: CASSLVWENTIYF

V: TRBV19
length: 11
J: TRBJ2-1
CDR3: CASSMDTEQFF